Each of the 3 T cell receptor beta chains below was sequenced from the same sample in a study of CD8+ T cells in alopecia areata. Extracted RNA was reverse transcribed, and the resulting cDNA served as sequencing template. Only in-frame clones appear in the TCRdb table, and some are missing; sequencing was by immunoSEQ multiplex PCR. This table has some 170,000 clones, about 55% appearing once. The sample's treatment: oral pan-JAK inhibitor, 5-10 mg twice daily. Sequences were derived from CD8+ T cells sorted from blood, sampled at week 24, from a patient treated with tofacitinib. Source of these receptors: a human donor with alopecia areata.

The rearrangement joins TRBV27 to TRBJ2-4; D remains unclear. The CDR3 totals 14 residues. CDR1 is MNHEY and CDR2 is SMNVEV in the germline V gene (reference sequence). The ends were cut back, 5 bases at V and 4 bases at J, with 12 bases in the middle. The CDR3 sequence: CASSVGGWKNIQYF. CDR3 bases: TGTGCCAGCAGTGTGGGTGGGTGGAAAAACATTCAGTACTTC.

V and J are TRBV4-3 and TRBJ1-1; 9 nucleotides match TRBD1. CDR1 LGHNA and CDR2 YSLEER come from the germline V gene. The trim removed 0 bases at V and 5 bases at J, leaving 13 bases unmatched. This CDR3 is 18 amino acids long. The CDR3 protein is CASSQEATGTGSRTEAFF. CDR3 sequence (DNA): TGCGCCAGCAGCCAAGAAGCGACCGGGACAGGGTCGAGAACTGAAGCTTTCTTT.

This sequence joins TRBV9 and TRBJ1-1; D is uncertain. Germline values: CDR1 SGDLS, CDR2 YYNGEE. The CDR3 consists of 14 residues. Between the trimmed V and J ends, which lost 1 base and 2 bases, there was a span of 9 bases. The CDR3 DNA follows: TGTGCCAGCAGCGTACATGGAGATAACACTGAAGCTTTCTTT. Amino acids: CASSVHGDNTEAFF. The entire variable domain, with the rest obtained from reference TRBV9 and TRBJ1-1, is as follows: DSGVTQTPKHLITATGQRVTLRCSPRSGDLSVYWYQQSLDQGLQFLIQYYNGEERAKGNILERFSAQQFPDLHSELNLSSLELGDSALYFCASSVHGDNTEAFFGQGTRLTVV.